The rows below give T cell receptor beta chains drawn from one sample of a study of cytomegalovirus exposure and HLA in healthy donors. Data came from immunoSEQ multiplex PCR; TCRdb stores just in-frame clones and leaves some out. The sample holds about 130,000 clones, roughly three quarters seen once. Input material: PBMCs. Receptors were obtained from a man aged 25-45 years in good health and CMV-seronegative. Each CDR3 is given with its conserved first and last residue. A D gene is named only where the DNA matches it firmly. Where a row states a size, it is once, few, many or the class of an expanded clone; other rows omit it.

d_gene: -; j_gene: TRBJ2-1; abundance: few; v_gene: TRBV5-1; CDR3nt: TGCGCCAGCAGCTTGGGGAGGGTATTCGATGGTGAGCAGTTCTTC; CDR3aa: CASSLGRVFDGEQFF
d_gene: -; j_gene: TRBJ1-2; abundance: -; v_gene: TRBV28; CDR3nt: TGTGCCAGCAGTTCCAGGGGTGGCTATGGCTACACCTTC; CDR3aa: CASSSRGGYGYTF
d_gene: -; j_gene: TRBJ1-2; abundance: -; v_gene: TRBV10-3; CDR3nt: TGTGCCATCAGTGAGAACAGCAACTATGGCTACACCTTC; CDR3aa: CAISENSNYGYTF
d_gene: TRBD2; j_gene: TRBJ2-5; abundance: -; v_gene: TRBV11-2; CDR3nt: TGTGCCAGCAGCTTAGGGCTAGCGGGAGGGGTTTGGGAGACCCAGTACTTC; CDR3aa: CASSLGLAGGVWETQYF
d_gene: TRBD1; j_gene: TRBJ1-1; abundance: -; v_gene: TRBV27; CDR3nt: TGTGCCTCCAGAGGGGGCTTTGAAGCTTTCTTT; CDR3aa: CASRGGFEAFF
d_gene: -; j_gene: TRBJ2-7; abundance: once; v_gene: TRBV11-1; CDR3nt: TGTGCCAGCAGCTTAGGATCGTCCGGAGGGTCCGGGCAGTACTTC; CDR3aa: CASSLGSSGGSGQYF
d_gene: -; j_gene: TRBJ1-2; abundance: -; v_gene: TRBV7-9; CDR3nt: TGTGCCAGCAGCCAGACACCGGCTAACTATGGCTACACCTTC; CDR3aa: CASSQTPANYGYTF
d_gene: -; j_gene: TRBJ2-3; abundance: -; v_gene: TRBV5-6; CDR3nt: TGTGCCAGCAGCTTCGAGGCAGATACGCAGTATTTT; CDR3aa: CASSFEADTQYF
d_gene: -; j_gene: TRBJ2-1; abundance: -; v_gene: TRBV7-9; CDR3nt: TGTGCCAGCAGCTTAGGACAGGAATACAACAATGAGCAGTTCTTC; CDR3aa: CASSLGQEYNNEQFF
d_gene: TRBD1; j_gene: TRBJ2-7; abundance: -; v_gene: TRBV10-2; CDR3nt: TGCGCCAGCGTCCGGACAGGGAGTTACGAGCAGTACTTC; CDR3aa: CASVRTGSYEQYF
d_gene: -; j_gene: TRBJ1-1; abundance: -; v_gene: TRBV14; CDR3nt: TGTGCCAGCAGCTTGAGCCCAGGGTTGGAAGCTTTCTTT; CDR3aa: CASSLSPGLEAFF
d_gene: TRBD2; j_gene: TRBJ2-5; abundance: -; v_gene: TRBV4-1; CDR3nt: TGCGCCAGCAGCCAAAATAGCGGGAGGGTTCAAGAGACCCAGTACTTC; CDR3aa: CASSQNSGRVQETQYF
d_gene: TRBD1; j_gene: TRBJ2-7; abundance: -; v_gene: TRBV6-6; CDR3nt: TGTGCCAGCAGTTCTCCGGGACAGATCTCCTACGAGCAGTACTTC; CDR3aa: CASSSPGQISYEQYF
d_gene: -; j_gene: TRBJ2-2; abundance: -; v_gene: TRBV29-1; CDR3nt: TGCAGCGTTGTTCCCGACAGGAGGGAGCTGTTTTTT; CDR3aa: CSVVPDRRELFF
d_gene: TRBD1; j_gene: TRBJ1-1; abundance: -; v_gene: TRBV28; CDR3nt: TGTGCCAGCAGGACAGGGGCCGCGGACACTGAAGCTTTCTTT; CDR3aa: CASRTGAADTEAFF
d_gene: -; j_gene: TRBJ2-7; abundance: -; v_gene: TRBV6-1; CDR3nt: TGTGCCAGCAGTGAAGTGGCTAGTGAGTCCTACGAGCAGTACTTC; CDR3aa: CASSEVASESYEQYF
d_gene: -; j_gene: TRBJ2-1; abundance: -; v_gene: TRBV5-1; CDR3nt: TGCGCCAGCAGCTTGAGCGCGGAGTACAATGAGCAGTTCTTC; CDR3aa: CASSLSAEYNEQFF